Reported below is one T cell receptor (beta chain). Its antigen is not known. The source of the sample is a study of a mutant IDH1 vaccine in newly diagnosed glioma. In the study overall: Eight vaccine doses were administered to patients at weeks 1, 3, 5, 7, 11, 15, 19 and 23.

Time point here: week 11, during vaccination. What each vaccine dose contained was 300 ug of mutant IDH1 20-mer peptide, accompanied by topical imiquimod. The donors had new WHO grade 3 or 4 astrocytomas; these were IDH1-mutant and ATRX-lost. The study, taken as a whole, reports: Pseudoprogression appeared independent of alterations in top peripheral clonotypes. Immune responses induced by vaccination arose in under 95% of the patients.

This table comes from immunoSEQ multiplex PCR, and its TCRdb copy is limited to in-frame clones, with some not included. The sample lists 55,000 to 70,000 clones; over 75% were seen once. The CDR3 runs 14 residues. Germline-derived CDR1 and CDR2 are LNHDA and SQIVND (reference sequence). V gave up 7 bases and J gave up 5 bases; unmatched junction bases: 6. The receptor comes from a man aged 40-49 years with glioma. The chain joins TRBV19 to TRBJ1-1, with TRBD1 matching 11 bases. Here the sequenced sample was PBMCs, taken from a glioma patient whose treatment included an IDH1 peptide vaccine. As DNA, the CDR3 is TGTGCCAGTACTCCGGGACAGGGGGTTACTGAAGCTTTCTTT. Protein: CASTPGQGVTEAFF.